The clone carrying this T cell receptor beta chain was detected ten times or more. The antigen remains unidentified. As for time point: persistent/refractory GD, antithyroid drugs over 5 years with positive TRAb. From PBMCs, RNA was extracted and then used to make the TCR library. Criteria from the American Thyroid Association guidelines were applied to diagnose Graves' disease. Those enrolled as patients came out of an endocrinology department in Xi'an, China. The data were obtained in a study of regulatory T cells in long-lasting Graves disease. Study-level results: TCR diversity was lower in persistent Graves' patients than in newly diagnosed ones. Analysis covered peripheral blood alone, not thyroid tissue.

V gave up 6 bases and J gave up 5 bases; unmatched junction bases: 4. The V gene's germline CDR1 is SNHLY and CDR2 FYNNEI. This CDR3 spans 14 amino acids. With iRepertoire HTBI primers and Arm-PCR of CDR3 regions, TCR beta libraries were built. MiXCR, applied by TCRdb to the multiplex PCR reads, yields one record per CDR3 protein. The sample includes fewer than 400,000 distinct CDR3 sequences, around 20% of them seen just once. The specimen comprised peripheral blood mononuclear cells (PBMCs), sampled when the disease was refractory, from a patient treated with antithyroid drugs. This TCR derives from a female donor with Graves disease. The chain combines TRBV2 with TRBJ2-7, with TRBD2 matching over 13 bases. The chain's CDR3 is CASSGLAGVNEQYF. The CDR3, as DNA: TGTGCCAGCAGCGGACTAGCGGGAGTCAACGAGCAGTACTTC.